This entry lists 27 T cell receptor beta chains sequenced from one sample in a study of regulatory T cells in long-lasting Graves disease. Time point reported: newly diagnosed GD, antithyroid drugs for less than 3 months. Isolated PBMC RNA provided the starting material for the TCR library. According to the study, TCR beta libraries were built with iRepertoire HTBI primers and CDR3-region Arm-PCR. Using its own MiXCR run on the multiplex PCR reads, TCRdb lists one record per CDR3 protein. The sample lists some 490,000 distinct CDR3 sequences, about 11% occurring once. These data were also reused for a study on T cells in Graves' hyperthyroidism and ophthalmopathy.

Sample: peripheral blood mononuclear cells (PBMCs), taken at new diagnosis, from a patient treated with antithyroid drugs. The origin of the receptors is a woman aged 25 to 39 with Graves disease.

This clonotype was seen only a few times. This chain uses TRBV11-3 with TRBJ2-3; D possibly corresponds to TRBD2 (6 bases). Germline CDR1 is SGHNT and CDR2 is YENEEA. Between the trimmed V and J ends, which lost 5 bases and 5 bases, there was a span of 14 bases. CDR3 length equals 14 residues. The CDR3 coding sequence is TGTGCCAGCAGCACGGGAGCCTGGGAAGATACGCAGTATTTT. It yields the protein CASSTGAWEDTQYF.

The rearrangement joins TRBV7-9 to TRBJ2-5; TRBD2 might be the D (6 bases). In germline, CDR1 is SEHNR, CDR2 FQNEAQ (reference sequence). The V and J ends lost 7 bases and 0 bases respectively, with 9 bases between them. The CDR3 totals 13 residues. CDR3 DNA: TGTGCCAGCACACGGAGGGACCAAGAGACCCAGTACTTC. Translating gives CASTRRDQETQYF. Together with reference TRBV7-9 and TRBJ2-5, the CDR3 gives the full variable domain: DTGVSQNPRHKITKRGQNVTFRCDPISEHNRLYWYRQTLGQGPEFLTYFQNEAQLEKSRLLSDRFSAERPKGSFSTLEIQRTEQGDSAMYLCASTRRDQETQYFGPGTRLLVL.

This clonotype was seen many times. V and J are TRBV27 and TRBJ2-7, with TRBD1 as a possible D gene (7 bases). CDR1 is MNHEY and CDR2 is SMNVEV in the germline V gene (reference sequence). CDR3 size: 15 residues. Trimming stripped 4 bases from V and 7 bases from J, with 20 bases between. CDR3 loop: CASSYSRGGGGEQYF. DNA for the CDR3: TGTGCCAGCAGTTATTCCCGAGGAGGGGGCGGTGAGCAGTACTTC.

This clonotype appeared a few times. This sequence joins TRBV2 and TRBJ2-5, with TRBD1 matching over 7 bases. CDR3 length: 16 amino acids. Germline assignment: CDR1 SNHLY and CDR2 FYNNEI. J gave up 0 bases and V 6 bases, and 10 bases lay outside the gene matches. This CDR3 reads CASRAGQETYQETQYF. The CDR3 DNA sequence: TGTGCCAGCAGGGCCGGACAGGAGACGTACCAAGAGACCCAGTACTTC. The whole variable domain, filled in from reference TRBV2 and TRBJ2-5, reads EPEVTQTPSHQVTQMGQEVILRCVPISNHLYFYWYRQILGQKVEFLVSFYNNEISEKSEIFDDQFSVERPDGSNFTLKIRSTKLEDSAMYFCASRAGQETYQETQYFGPGTRLLVL.

This clonotype appeared many times. The V call is TRBV9, the J call TRBJ2-1, with a tentative D call TRBD1 (5 bases). Trimming stripped 0 bases from V and 3 bases from J, with 10 bases between. CDR1 SGDLS and CDR2 YYNGEE come from the germline V gene. CDR3 length: 15 amino acids. In nucleotides, the CDR3 is TGTGCCAGCAGCGTAGGGGTAGGGGTCTACAATGAGCAGTTCTTC. This encodes CASSVGVGVYNEQFF.

This clonotype showed up many times. The gene calls are TRBV6-2 or TRBV6-3 and TRBJ2-5; 10 bases are a match to TRBD2. The CDR3 consists of 16 residues. The junction had 6 bases not matched to a gene; V was cut back by 0 bases and J by 5 bases. CDR1 MNHEY and CDR2 SVGEGT come from the germline V gene. The DNA for the CDR3 is TGTGCCAGCAGTTACTCGAAGACTAGCGGGCCGGAGACCCAGTACTTC. Residues: CASSYSKTSGPETQYF.

There are a few counts of this clonotype. The chain carries TRBV7-2 and TRBJ1-1; 9 positions agree with TRBD1. Looked up from germline, CDR1 is SGHTA and CDR2 is FQGNSA. V dropped 6 bases and J dropped 3; count of bases not matched to a gene: 20. The CDR3 has 19 residues. The CDR3 is CASRLLVWDRVRRDTEAFF. CDR3 DNA: TGTGCCAGCAGACTCCTAGTCTGGGACAGGGTACGGCGGGACACTGAAGCTTTCTTT.

CDR3 sequence reads: CASSQATAGGDTIYF. The CDR3, as DNA: TGCGCCAGCAGCCAAGCGACAGCCGGGGGAGACACCATATATTTT. The chain has TRBV4-1 and TRBJ1-3; the D gene is possibly TRBD1 (5 bases). CDR1 is MGHRA, CDR2 YSYEKL, per germline. The CDR3 is 15 residues long. V lost 1 base, J lost 8 bases, and 15 bases lay in between.

On this clonotype: One end of the junction varies from germline; a read error may be responsible. The CDR3 DNA reads TGTGCCACCAGTGATTTGCAAAGAGGACGAAACACCAGGGAGCTGTTTTTT. Its protein product is CATSDLQRGRNTRELFF. The chain joins TRBV24-1 to TRBJ2-2; D gene unclear. Germline V gives CDR1 KGHDR, CDR2 SFDVKD. This CDR3 is built from 17 residues.

The chain carries TRBV7-9 and TRBJ1-3; D ambiguous. Trimming left V 5 bases short and J 0 bases short, with 11 bases between. CDR1 is SEHNR, CDR2 FQNEAQ, per germline (reference sequence). The CDR3 contains 15 residues. The CDR3 DNA sequence: TGTGCCAGCAGCCCGACGCCGAACTCTGGAAACACCATATATTTT. Protein sequence: CASSPTPNSGNTIYF.

In regard to this clonotype: The conserved final phenylalanine or tryptophan is absent from the CDR3, which likely points to a read error. V gene TRBV4-3 combines with J gene TRBJ2-5, with 7 bases aligning to TRBD2. Germline CDR1 and CDR2: LGHNA and YSLEER. The ends lost 3 bases at V and 2 bases at J; junction bases unmatched: 6. The CDR3 consists of 15 residues. CDR3 loop: CASSHRLAAQETQYL. The CDR3 nucleotides are TGCGCCAGCAGCCACCGACTAGCCGCTCAAGAGACCCAGTACCTC.

This rearrangement joins TRBV5-1 to TRBJ1-1; TRBD1 aligns across 10 bases. J gave up 4 bases and V 4 bases, and 7 bases lay outside the gene matches. Germline V gene sequence: CDR1 SGHRS, CDR2 YFSETQ. This CDR3 has 15 residues. CDR3 in amino acids: CASSPWTGGATEAFF. The CDR3 DNA is TGCGCCAGCAGCCCTTGGACAGGGGGGGCCACTGAAGCTTTCTTT.

This clonotype was seen more than once but under ten times. The chain joins TRBV2 to TRBJ2-5; a possible D gene is TRBD1 (6 bases). This CDR3 comprises 14 residues. Germline values: CDR1 SNHLY, CDR2 FYNNEI. With 5 bases removed from V and 1 base from J, the gap between germline ends came to 11 bases. The CDR3 coding sequence is TGTGCCAGCAGTCGACAGGTCTCCCAAGAGACCCAGTACTTC. Translated, it gives CASSRQVSQETQYF.

This clonotype has just one count. This rearrangement joins TRBV11-2 to TRBJ2-7; no definite D call. CDR3 size: 14 residues. Trimming removed 1 base at V and 3 bases at J, with 10 bases between. Germline CDR1 and CDR2: SGHAT and FQNNGV. CDR3 residues: CASSLAQEYYEQYV. Here the CDR3 DNA reads TGTGCCAGCAGCTTAGCCCAGGAGTACTACGAGCAGTACGTC.

This clonotype was observed a few times. The J gene is TRBJ2-1, the V gene TRBV29-1; TRBD2 agrees at 10 bases. The CDR3 runs 13 residues. J was trimmed by 7 bases and V by 3 bases; bases with no gene match: 3. Germline values: CDR1 SQVTM, CDR2 ANQGSEA. The chain's CDR3 is CSVDSGRPNEQFF. CDR3 coding DNA: TGCAGCGTTGATAGCGGGAGGCCGAATGAGCAGTTCTTC.

This clonotype has at least ten counts. The chain recombines TRBV6-1 with TRBJ1-6; no clear D. Looked up from germline, CDR1 is MNHNS and CDR2 is SASEGT. The CDR3 runs to 15 residues. Trimming left V 6 bases short and J 6 bases short, with 15 bases between. The CDR3 coding sequence is TGTGCCAGCAGACCTCCCGACGGGGTTAATTCACCCCTCCACTTT. Protein sequence: CASRPPDGVNSPLHF.

This clonotype was observed at least ten times. The chain combines TRBV11-2 with TRBJ1-6; D is ambiguous. Per germline, CDR1 SGHAT and CDR2 FQNNGV. The CDR3 has 15 amino acids. Between the trimmed V and J ends, which lost 2 bases and 3 bases, there was a span of 8 bases. CDR3 sequence reads: CASSLKDYYNSPLHF. The DNA of the CDR3 is TGTGCCAGCAGCTTAAAGGATTACTATAATTCACCCCTCCACTTT.

In this sample, this clonotype turned up a few times. The rearrangement uses TRBV6-1 and TRBJ1-5; D possibly corresponds to TRBD1 (6 bases). The V gene lost 5 bases and the J gene lost 6 bases, with 20 bases spanning the gap. Germline V gives CDR1 MNHNS, CDR2 SASEGT. The CDR3 totals 16 residues. The CDR3 reads CASSHQGTIVGQPQHF. For the CDR3, the DNA is TGTGCCAGCAGTCACCAAGGGACAATTGTGGGTCAGCCCCAGCATTTT.

This clonotype has a count of ten or more. This chain uses TRBV20-1 with TRBJ1-1; D gene unclear. V dropped 6 bases and J dropped 4 bases, with 9 bases sitting between them. The CDR3 has 11 amino acids. Per the germline V gene, CDR1 is DFQATT and CDR2 is SNEGSKA (reference sequence). The CDR3 nucleotides are TGCAGTGCCCAGGCGCTCACTGAAGCTTTCTTT. It encodes CSAQALTEAFF.

This clonotype was seen at least ten times. The gene calls are TRBV30 and TRBJ1-3; D is possibly TRBD1 (6 bases). CDR1 is GTSNPN and CDR2 is SVGIG in the germline V gene (reference sequence). The CDR3 length is 15 residues. The germline V and J ends were trimmed by 3 bases and 0 bases, with 12 bases remaining between them. The chain's CDR3 is CAWSGQLVSGNTIYF. CDR3 DNA: TGTGCCTGGAGCGGACAGCTAGTCTCTGGAAACACCATATATTTT.

This clonotype occurred many times. The chain carries TRBV20-1 and TRBJ1-1; D remains unclear. Germline V lookup: CDR1 DFQATT, CDR2 SNEGSKA (reference sequence). The CDR3 runs to 13 residues. The V gene lost 6 bases and the J gene lost 4 bases, with 15 bases spanning the gap. The CDR3 is CSADPGKGTEAFF. The DNA for the CDR3 is TGCAGTGCAGATCCCGGTAAGGGCACTGAAGCTTTCTTT.

This clonotype was counted between two and nine times. The gene calls are TRBV6-2 or TRBV6-3 and TRBJ1-3; D is unclear. This CDR3 has 15 amino acids. V gave up 2 bases and J gave up 1 base, with 9 bases separating them. In germline, CDR1 is MNHEY, CDR2 SVGEGT. CDR3 coding DNA: TGTGCCAGCAGTTACGCTCCAGATTCTGGAAACACCATATATTTT. It is translated as CASSYAPDSGNTIYF.

This clonotype was counted between two and nine times. The chain carries TRBV7-6 and TRBJ2-5; D gene unclear. CDR3 length equals 15 residues. In germline, CDR1 is SGHVS, CDR2 FNYEAQ. V was shortened by 5 bases and J by 5 bases, with 18 bases between the two germline ends. CDR3 residues: CASSTIAVLEETQYF. The CDR3 nucleotides read TGTGCCAGCAGCACTATAGCCGTACTCGAGGAGACCCAGTACTTC.

This chain uses TRBV7-9 with TRBJ2-3, with D unclear. The CDR3 is 15 amino acids. The germline V gene has CDR1 SEHNR and CDR2 FQNEAQ (reference sequence). V lost 4 bases to trimming and J lost 2 bases, with 13 bases between them. CDR3 sequence (DNA): TGTGCCAGCAGCTCTATAGGACGGAACACAGATACGCAGTATTTT. It is translated as CASSSIGRNTDTQYF.

This clonotype occurred many times. The gene calls are TRBV28 and TRBJ2-1; D perhaps matches TRBD2 (6 bases). V was trimmed by 6 bases and J by 5 bases, leaving 11 bases between them. Looked up from germline, CDR1 is MDHEN and CDR2 is SYDVKM. The CDR3 loop spans 13 amino acids. The CDR3 sequence: CASSNAGNNEQFF. CDR3 bases: TGTGCCAGCAGCAACGCGGGAAACAATGAGCAGTTCTTC.

This clonotype was recorded at least ten times. The V gene is TRBV2, the J gene TRBJ1-1; D unclear. V dropped 6 bases and J dropped 0 bases, with 14 bases sitting between them. CDR1 and CDR2 from the germline V gene are SNHLY and FYNNEI. This CDR3 has 15 residues. The DNA for the CDR3 is TGTGCCAGCAGCCCCGTTCTAGATATGAACACTGAAGCTTTCTTT. Protein: CASSPVLDMNTEAFF. Based on the CDR3 plus reference TRBV2 and TRBJ1-1, the full variable domain is EPEVTQTPSHQVTQMGQEVILRCVPISNHLYFYWYRQILGQKVEFLVSFYNNEISEKSEIFDDQFSVERPDGSNFTLKIRSTKLEDSAMYFCASSPVLDMNTEAFFGQGTRLTVV.

The table lists this clonotype with many counts. This chain links TRBV27 with TRBJ2-1; 9 nucleotides agree with TRBD2. V was pared by 5 bases and J by 0 bases, with 11 bases of the junction left unmatched. This CDR3 is built from 18 residues. Germline lookup yields CDR1 MNHEY and CDR2 SMNVEV (reference sequence). Here the CDR3 reads CASSLRTSGPFSYNEQFF. The CDR3 nucleotides are TGTGCCAGCAGTCTCCGTACTAGCGGGCCATTCTCCTACAATGAGCAGTTCTTC.